Reported below is one T cell receptor beta chain. Treatment: approximately 18 received Ad26.COV2.S at low or high dose, single or two shots; five or six received placebo; per-sample allocation not given. Sampling happened 63 days after the first vaccine or placebo injection. Assay used: immunoSEQ multiplex PCR; TCRdb lists only in-frame clones, some missing. There are hundreds of thousands of clones in the sample; around 90% occur only once, and about 1.5% lies in the top ten. The entry originates in a study of Ad26.COV2.S vaccination and SARS-CoV-2 variants. The germline V gene encodes CDR1 KGHSH and CDR2 LQKENI. The V segment lost 4 bases and the J segment 3 bases; nucleotides outside the gene matches: 9. This CDR3 region has 16 residues.

The source is a person aged 18-60 years who received the Ad26.COV2.S COVID-19 vaccine or a placebo. The chain has TRBV18 and TRBJ1-5, with TRBD1 matching 7 bases. The specimen comprised peripheral blood, sampled in a trial of Ad26.COV2.S vaccine versus placebo. In DNA, the CDR3 is TGTGCCAGCTCACTCGGAGAAGGGGGCATCAATCAGCCCCAGCATTTT. It specifies CASSLGEGGINQPQHF.